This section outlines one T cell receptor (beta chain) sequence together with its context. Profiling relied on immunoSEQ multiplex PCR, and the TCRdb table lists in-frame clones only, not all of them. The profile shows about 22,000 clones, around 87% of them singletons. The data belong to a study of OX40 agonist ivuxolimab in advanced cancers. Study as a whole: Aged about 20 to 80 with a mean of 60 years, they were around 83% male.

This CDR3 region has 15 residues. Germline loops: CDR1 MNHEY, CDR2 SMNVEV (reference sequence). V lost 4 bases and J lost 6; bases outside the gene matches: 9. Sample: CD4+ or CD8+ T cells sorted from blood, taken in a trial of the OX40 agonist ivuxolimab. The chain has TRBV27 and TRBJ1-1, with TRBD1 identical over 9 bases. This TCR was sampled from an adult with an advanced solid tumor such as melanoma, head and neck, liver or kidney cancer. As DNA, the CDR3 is TGTGCCAGCAGTTCACGGACAGGGGAGTTCCCTGAAGCTTTCTTT. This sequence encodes CASSSRTGEFPEAFF.